Detailed here is one T cell receptor (beta chain). Living in 24 US areas, the participants were between roughly 18 and 89 years of age. Donors in Cohort 3 who had recovered were those with two negative PCRs, healthcare professional clearance, or resolution of their symptoms. This entry belongs to a study of blood T cell repertoires in COVID-19. Study in general: Whether acute or convalescent, the COVID-19 samples came from the United States, Italy and Spain.

Clones were read by immunoSEQ multiplex PCR, and TCRdb kept only the in-frame ones, dropping some. The sample records about 250,000 clones, 80% to 95% being singletons. Germline assignment: CDR1 MNHEY and CDR2 SVGEGT. The ends lost 0 bases at V and 2 bases at J; junction bases unmatched: 2. The CDR3 runs 15 residues. The clonotype originates from a woman aged 18-30 years who had recovered from COVID-19. The chain couples TRBV6-2 or TRBV6-3 to TRBJ2-5, with 8 bases matching TRBD2. Source material: PBMCs or T cells enriched from blood (not recorded which). As DNA, the CDR3 is TGTGCCAGCAGTTACTCTGCTAGCGGGCAAGAGACCCAGTACTTC. Encoded protein: CASSYSASGQETQYF.